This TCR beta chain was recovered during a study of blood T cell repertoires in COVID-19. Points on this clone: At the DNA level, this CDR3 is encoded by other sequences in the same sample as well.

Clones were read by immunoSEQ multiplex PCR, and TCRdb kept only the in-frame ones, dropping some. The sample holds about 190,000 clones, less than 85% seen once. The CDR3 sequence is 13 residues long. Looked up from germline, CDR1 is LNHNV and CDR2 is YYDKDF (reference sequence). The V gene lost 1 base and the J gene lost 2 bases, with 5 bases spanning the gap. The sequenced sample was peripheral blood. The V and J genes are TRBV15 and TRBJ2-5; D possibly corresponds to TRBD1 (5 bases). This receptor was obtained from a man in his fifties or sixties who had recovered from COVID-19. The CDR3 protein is CATSRGQQETQYF. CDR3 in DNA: TGTGCCACCAGCAGAGGACAGCAAGAGACCCAGTACTTC.